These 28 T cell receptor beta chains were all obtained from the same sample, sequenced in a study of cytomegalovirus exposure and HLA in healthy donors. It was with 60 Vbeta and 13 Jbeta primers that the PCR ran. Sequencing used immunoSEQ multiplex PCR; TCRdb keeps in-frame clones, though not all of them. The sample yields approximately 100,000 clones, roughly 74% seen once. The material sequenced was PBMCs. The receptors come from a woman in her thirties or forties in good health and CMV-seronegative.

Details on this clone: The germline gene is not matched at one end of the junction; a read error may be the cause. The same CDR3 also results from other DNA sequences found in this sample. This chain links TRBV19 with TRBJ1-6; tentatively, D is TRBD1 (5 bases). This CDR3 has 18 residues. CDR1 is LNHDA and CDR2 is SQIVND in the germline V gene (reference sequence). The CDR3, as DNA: TGTGCCAGTAGTATAGATATTTTTCGGGGGGACGGACATTCCCCCCTCCACTTT. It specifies CASSIDIFRGDGHSPLHF.

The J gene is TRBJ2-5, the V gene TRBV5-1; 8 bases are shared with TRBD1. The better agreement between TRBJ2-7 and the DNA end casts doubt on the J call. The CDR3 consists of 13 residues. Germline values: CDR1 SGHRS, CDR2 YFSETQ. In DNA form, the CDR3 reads TGCGCCAGCAGCTGGACAGGGACGTCCGAGCAGTACTTC. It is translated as CASSWTGTSEQYF.

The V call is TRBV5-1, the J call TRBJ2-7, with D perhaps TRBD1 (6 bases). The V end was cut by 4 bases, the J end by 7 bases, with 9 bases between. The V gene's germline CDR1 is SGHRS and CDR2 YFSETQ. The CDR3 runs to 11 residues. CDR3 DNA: TGCGCCAGCAGCAACGGACAGGAGCAGTACTTC. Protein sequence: CASSNGQEQYF.

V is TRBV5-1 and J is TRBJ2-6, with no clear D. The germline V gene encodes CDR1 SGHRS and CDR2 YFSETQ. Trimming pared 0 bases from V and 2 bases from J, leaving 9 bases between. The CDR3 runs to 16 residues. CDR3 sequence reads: CASSLEAQAGANVLTF. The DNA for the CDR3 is TGCGCCAGCAGCTTGGAGGCCCAGGCTGGGGCCAACGTCCTGACTTTC.

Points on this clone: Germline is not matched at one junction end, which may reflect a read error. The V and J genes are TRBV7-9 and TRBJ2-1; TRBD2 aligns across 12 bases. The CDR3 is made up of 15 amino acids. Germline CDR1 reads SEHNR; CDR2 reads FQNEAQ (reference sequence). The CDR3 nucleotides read TGTTCCAGCAGCGGTCGACTAGCGGGAGCCAATGAGCAGTTCTTC. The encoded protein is CSSSGRLAGANEQFF.

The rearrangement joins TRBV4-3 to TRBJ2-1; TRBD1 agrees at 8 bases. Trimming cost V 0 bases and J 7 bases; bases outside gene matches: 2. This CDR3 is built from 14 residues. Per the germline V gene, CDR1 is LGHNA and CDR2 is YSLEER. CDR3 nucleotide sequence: TGCGCCAGCAGCCAAGACAGGGGGCCAAATGAGCAGTTCTTC. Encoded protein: CASSQDRGPNEQFF.

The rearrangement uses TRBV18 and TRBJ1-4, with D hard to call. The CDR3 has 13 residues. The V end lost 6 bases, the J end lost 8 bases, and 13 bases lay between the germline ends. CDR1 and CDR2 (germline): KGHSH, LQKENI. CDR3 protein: CASSPRDSEKLFF. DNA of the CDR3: TGTGCCAGCTCGCCGCGCGATTCGGAAAAACTGTTTTTT.

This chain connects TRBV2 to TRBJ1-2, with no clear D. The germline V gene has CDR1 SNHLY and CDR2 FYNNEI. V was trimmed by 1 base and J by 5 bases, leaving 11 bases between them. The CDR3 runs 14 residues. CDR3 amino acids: CASSEGAGTYGYTF. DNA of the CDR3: TGTGCCAGCAGTGAAGGGGCGGGAACTTATGGCTACACCTTC. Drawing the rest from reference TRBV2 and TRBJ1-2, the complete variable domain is EPEVTQTPSHQVTQMGQEVILRCVPISNHLYFYWYRQILGQKVEFLVSFYNNEISEKSEIFDDQFSVERPDGSNFTLKIRSTKLEDSAMYFCASSEGAGTYGYTFGSGTRLTVV.

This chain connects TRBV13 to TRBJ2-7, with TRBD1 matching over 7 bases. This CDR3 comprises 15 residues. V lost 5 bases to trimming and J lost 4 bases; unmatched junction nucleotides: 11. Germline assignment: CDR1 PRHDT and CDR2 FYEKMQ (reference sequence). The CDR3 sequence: CASSPRTGQFYEQYF. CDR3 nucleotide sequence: TGTGCCAGCAGCCCCAGGACAGGCCAATTTTACGAGCAGTACTTC.

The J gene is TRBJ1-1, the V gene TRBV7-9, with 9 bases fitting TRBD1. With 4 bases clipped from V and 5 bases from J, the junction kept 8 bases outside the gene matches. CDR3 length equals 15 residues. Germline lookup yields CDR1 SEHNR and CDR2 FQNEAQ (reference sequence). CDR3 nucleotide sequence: TGTGCCAGCAGCTCACTACAGGGGGCAGAGACTGAAGCTTTCTTT. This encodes CASSSLQGAETEAFF. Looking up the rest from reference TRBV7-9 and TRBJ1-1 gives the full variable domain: DTGVSQNPRHKITKRGQNVTFRCDPISEHNRLYWYRQTLGQGPEFLTYFQNEAQLEKSRLLSDRFSAERPKGSFSTLEIQRTEQGDSAMYLCASSSLQGAETEAFFGQGTRLTVV.

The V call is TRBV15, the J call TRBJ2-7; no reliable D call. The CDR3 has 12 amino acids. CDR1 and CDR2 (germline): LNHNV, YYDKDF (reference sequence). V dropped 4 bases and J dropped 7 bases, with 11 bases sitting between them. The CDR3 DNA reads TGTGCCACCAGCAAAAACTCGGAGGAGCAGTACTTC. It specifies CATSKNSEEQYF.

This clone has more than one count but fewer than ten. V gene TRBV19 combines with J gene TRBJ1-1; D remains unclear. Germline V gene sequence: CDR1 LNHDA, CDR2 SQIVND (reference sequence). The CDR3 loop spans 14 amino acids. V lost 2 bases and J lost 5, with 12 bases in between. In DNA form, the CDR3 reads TGTGCCAGTAGTATACGGGGTCAGTCGACTGAAGCTTTCTTT. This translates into CASSIRGQSTEAFF.

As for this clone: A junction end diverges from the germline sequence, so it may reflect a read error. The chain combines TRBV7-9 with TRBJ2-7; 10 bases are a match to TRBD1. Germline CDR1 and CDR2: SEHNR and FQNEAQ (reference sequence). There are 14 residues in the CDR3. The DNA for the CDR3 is TGTTCCAGCAGCTCCTACGGGACAGGGGACGAGCAGTACTTC. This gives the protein CSSSSYGTGDEQYF.

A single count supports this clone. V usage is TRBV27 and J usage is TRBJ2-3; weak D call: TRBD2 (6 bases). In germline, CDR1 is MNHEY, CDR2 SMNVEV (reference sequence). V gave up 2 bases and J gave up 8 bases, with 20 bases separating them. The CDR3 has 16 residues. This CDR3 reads CASSLIGSSASRTQYF. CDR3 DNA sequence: TGTGCCAGCAGTTTAATCGGGAGTTCTGCTTCTCGTACGCAGTATTTT.

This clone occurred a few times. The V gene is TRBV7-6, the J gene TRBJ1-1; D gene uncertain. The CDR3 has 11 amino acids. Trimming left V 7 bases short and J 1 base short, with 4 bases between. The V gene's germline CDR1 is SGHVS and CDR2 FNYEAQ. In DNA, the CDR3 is TGTGCCAGCATCAGGAACACTGAAGCTTTCTTT. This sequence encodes CASIRNTEAFF.

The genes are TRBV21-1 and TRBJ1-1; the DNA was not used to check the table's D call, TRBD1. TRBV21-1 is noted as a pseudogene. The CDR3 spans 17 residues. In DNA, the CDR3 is TGTGCCAGCAGCAAAGACTCCCTACAGGACATGAACACTGAAGCTTTCTTT. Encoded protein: CASSKDSLQDMNTEAFF.

The CDR3 here is CSVEVQDYEQYF. For the CDR3, the DNA is TGCAGCGTTGAAGTTCAGGACTACGAGCAGTACTTC. The chain carries TRBV29-1 and TRBJ2-7; D gene unclear. The CDR3 has 12 residues. V lost 1 base, J lost 3 bases, and 7 bases lay in between. CDR1 is SQVTM, CDR2 ANQGSEA, per germline.

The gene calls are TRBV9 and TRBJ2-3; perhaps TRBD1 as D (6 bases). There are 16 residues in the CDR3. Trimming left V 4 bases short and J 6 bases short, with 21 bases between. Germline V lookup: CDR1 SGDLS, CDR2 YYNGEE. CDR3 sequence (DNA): TGTGCCAGCAGCTTGCACCGGGACAACTTTGTGGATACGCAGTATTTT. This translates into CASSLHRDNFVDTQYF.

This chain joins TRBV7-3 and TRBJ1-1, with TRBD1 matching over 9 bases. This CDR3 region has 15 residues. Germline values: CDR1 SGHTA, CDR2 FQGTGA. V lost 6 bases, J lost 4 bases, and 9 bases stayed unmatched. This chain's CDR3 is CASRVTGGSGTEAFF. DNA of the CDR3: TGTGCCAGCAGGGTAACAGGGGGCAGTGGCACTGAAGCTTTCTTT.

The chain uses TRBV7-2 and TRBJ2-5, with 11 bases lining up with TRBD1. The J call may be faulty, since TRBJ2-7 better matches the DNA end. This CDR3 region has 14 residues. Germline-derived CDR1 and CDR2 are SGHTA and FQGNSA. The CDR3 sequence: CASSWTGGRYEQYF. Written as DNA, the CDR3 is TGTGCCAGCAGCTGGACAGGGGGCCGATACGAGCAGTACTTC.

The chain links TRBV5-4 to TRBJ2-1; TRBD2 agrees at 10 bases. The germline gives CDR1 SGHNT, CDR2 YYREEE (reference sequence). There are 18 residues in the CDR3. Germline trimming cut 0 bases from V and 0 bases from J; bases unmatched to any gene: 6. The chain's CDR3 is CASSLGLSGGYSYNEQFF. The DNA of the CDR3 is TGTGCCAGCAGCTTGGGTCTTAGCGGGGGGTACTCCTACAATGAGCAGTTCTTC.

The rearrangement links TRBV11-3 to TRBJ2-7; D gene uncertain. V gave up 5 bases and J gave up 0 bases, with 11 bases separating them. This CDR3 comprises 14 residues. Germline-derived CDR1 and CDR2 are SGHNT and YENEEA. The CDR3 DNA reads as TGTGCCAGCAGCCTGGGCGCCAGCTCCTACGAGCAGTACTTC. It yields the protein CASSLGASSYEQYF.

The DNA for the CDR3 is TGTGCCAGTAGTCGAGCAGGGGGATTAGTAAATTATGGCTACACCTTC. It specifies CASSRAGGLVNYGYTF. V and J are TRBV19 and TRBJ1-2; 7 bases map to TRBD1. This CDR3 contains 16 residues. V lost 5 bases and J lost 5; bases outside the gene matches: 14. CDR1 and CDR2 from the germline V gene are LNHDA and SQIVND (reference sequence).

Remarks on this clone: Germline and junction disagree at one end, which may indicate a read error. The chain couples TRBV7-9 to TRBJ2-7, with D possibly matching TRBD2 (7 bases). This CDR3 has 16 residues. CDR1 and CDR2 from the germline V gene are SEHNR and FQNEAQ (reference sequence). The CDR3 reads CSSSLGGRVGAYEQYF. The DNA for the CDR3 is TGTTCCAGCAGCTTAGGGGGGAGGGTGGGGGCCTACGAGCAGTACTTC.

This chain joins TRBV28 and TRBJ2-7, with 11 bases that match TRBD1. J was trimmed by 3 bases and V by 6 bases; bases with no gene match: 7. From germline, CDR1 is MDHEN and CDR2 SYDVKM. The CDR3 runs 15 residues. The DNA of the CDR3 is TGTGCCAGCAGAGCGGGGACAGGGGGGGGCTACGAGCAGTACTTC. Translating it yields CASRAGTGGGYEQYF.

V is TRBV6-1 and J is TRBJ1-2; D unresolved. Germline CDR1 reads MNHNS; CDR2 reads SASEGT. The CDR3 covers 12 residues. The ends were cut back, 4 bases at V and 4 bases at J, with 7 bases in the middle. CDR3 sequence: CASSGGAYGYTF. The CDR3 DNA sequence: TGTGCCAGCAGTGGAGGTGCCTATGGCTACACCTTC.

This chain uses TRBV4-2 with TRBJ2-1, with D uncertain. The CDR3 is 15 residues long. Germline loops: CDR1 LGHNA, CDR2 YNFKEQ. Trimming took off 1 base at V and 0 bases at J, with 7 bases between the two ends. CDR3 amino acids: CASSQVPGSYNEQFF. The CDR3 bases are TGTGCCAGCAGCCAAGTTCCGGGCTCCTACAATGAGCAGTTCTTC.

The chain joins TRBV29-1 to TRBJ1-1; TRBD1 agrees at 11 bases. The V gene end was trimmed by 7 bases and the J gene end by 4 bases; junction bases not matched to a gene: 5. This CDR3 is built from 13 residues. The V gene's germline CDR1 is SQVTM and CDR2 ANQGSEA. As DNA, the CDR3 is TGCAGCGGGGGACAGGGGGGTGGCACTGAAGCTTTCTTT. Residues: CSGGQGGGTEAFF.